This TCR beta chain stems from a study of cytomegalovirus exposure and HLA in healthy donors. About the study: An early data release held approximately 85 million unique TCRs from HLA-typed donors. Study-wide results and caveats: An analysis done earlier found most TCR beta V segments productive about 87% or about 30% of the time.

60 Vbeta and 13 Jbeta primers were used in PCR. Sequencing used immunoSEQ multiplex PCR; TCRdb keeps in-frame clones, though not all of them. The sample lists about 110,000 clones, roughly 67% occurring once. Notes on this clone: What it binds is unknown.

Sequencing used PBMCs. The receptor comes from a man in his forties in good health and CMV-seronegative.

The CDR3 here is CASQQGPGYEQYF. For the CDR3, the DNA is TGTGCCAGTCAACAGGGACCCGGGTACGAGCAGTACTTC. This rearrangement joins TRBV7-2 to TRBJ2-7, with a tentative D call TRBD1 (6 bases). Germline CDR1 and CDR2: SGHTA and FQGNSA. V lost 9 bases and J 4 bases, leaving 16 bases between the germline ends. CDR3 length: 13 residues.